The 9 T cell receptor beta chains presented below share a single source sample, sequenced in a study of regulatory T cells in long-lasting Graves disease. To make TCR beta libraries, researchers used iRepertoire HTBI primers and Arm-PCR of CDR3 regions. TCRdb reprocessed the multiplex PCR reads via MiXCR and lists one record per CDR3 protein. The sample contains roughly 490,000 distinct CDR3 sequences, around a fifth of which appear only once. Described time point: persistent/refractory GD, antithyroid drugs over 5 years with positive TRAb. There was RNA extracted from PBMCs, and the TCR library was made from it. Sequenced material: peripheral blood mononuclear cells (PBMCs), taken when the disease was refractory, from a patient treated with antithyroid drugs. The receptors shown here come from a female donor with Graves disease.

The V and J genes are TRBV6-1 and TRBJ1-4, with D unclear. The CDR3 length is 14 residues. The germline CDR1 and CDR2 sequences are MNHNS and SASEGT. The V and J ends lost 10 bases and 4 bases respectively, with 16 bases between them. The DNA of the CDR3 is TGTGCCACCAAAATCTTACGGAATAATGAAAAACTGTTTTTT. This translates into CATKILRNNEKLFF.

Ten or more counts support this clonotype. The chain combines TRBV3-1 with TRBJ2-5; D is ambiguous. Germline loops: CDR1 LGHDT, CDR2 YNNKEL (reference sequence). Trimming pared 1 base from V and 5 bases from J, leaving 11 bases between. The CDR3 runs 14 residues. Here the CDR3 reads CASSQGILGETQYF. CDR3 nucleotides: TGTGCCAGCAGCCAAGGGATACTTGGGGAGACCCAGTACTTC.

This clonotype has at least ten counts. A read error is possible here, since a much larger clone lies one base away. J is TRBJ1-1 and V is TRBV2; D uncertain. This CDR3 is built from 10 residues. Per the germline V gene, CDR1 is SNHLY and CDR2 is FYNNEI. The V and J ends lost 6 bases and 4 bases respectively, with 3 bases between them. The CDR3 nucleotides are TGTGCCAGCAGGGCCACTGAAGCTTTCTTT. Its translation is CASRATEAFF.

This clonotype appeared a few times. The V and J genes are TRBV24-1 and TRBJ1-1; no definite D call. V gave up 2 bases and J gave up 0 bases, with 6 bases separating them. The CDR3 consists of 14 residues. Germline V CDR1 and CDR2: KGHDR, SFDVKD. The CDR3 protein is CATSDSIMNTEAFF. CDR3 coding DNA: TGTGCCACCAGTGATTCGATCATGAACACTGAAGCTTTCTTT.

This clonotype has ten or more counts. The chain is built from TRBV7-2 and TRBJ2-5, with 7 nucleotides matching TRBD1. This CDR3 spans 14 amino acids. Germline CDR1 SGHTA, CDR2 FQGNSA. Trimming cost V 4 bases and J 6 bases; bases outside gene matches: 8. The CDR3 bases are TGTGCCAGCAGCTCTAACAGGGGCGGCAAGACCCAGTACTTC. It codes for CASSSNRGGKTQYF.

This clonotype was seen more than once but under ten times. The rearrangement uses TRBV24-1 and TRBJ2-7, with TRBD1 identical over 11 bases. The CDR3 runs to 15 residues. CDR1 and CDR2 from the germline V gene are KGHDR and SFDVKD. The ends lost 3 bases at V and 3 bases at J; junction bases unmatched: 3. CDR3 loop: CATSDPGQGVYEQYF. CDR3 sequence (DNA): TGTGCCACCAGTGATCCGGGACAGGGGGTCTACGAGCAGTACTTC.

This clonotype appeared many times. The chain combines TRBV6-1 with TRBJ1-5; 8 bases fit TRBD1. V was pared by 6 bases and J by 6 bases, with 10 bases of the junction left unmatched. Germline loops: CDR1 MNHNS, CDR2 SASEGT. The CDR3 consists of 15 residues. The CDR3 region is CASRPRTGRSQPQHF. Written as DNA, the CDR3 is TGTGCCAGCAGACCTAGGACAGGGCGAAGTCAGCCCCAGCATTTT.

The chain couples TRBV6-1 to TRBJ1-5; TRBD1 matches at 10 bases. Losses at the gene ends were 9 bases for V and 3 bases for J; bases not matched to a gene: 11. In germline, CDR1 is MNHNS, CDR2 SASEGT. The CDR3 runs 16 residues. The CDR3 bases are TGTGCCAGTAAATACGGACAGGGGGTCTACAATCAGCCCCAGCATTTT. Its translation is CASKYGQGVYNQPQHF.

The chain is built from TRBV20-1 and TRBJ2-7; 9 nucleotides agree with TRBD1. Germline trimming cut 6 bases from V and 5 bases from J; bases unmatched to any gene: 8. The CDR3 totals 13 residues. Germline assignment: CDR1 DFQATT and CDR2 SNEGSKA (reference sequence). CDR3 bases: TGCAGTGCCCATACAGGGGGCAGGGACGAGCAGTACTTC. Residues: CSAHTGGRDEQYF.